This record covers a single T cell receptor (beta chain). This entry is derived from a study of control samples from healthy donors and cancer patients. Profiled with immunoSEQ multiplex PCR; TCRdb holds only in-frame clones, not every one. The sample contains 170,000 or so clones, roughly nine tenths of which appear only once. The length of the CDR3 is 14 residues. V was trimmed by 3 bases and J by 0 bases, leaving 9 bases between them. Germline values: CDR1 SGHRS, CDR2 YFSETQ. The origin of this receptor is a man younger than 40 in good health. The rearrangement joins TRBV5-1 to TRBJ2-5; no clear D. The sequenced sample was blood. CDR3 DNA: TGCGCCAGCAGCTCTTATTCAGACCAAGAGACCCAGTACTTC. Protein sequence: CASSSYSDQETQYF. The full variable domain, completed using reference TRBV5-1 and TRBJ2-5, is KAGVTQTPRYLIKTRGQQVTLSCSPISGHRSVSWYQQTPGQGLQFLFEYFSETQRNKGNFPGRFSGRQFSNSRSEMNVSTLELGDSALYLCASSSYSDQETQYFGPGTRLLVL.